This T cell receptor (beta chain) was recorded in a study of shared clonotypes between healthy human individuals. The V gene's germline CDR1 is WSHSY and CDR2 SAAADI. The length of the CDR3 is 13 residues. Trimming left V 6 bases short and J 5 bases short, with 13 bases between. Clones were sequenced by immunoSEQ multiplex PCR, and TCRdb holds only the in-frame ones, with some missing. The sample has roughly 2.5 million clones; approximately 94% are singletons. The genes are TRBV10-2 and TRBJ1-2; D uncertain. Sequences were obtained from naive CD4+ T cells sorted from blood. Sample subset: CD45RA+ positively selected. This TCR derives from a man younger than 30 in good health. CDR3 DNA: TGCGCCAGCAGCCCCGTACCGATTTATGGCTACACCTTC. Protein sequence: CASSPVPIYGYTF.